The 2 T cell receptor beta chains reported below all come from one sample, sequenced in a study of T cells after yellow fever vaccination. TCRdb reanalysed the 5' RACE reads using MiXCR and keeps one entry per CDR3 protein. The sample contains a few hundred thousand distinct CDR3 sequences, 12% of which appear only once. The specimen comprised CD4+ T cells sorted from PBMCs, sampled 15 days after the yellow fever booster vaccination. The source of these receptors is a man between 18 and 29 years old who received the YFV17D yellow fever vaccine.

This clonotype was picked up a small number of times. J is TRBJ2-3 and V is TRBV11-1; TRBD1 matches at 9 bases. Germline lookup yields CDR1 SGHAT and CDR2 FQDESV (reference sequence). The CDR3 spans 14 residues. V gave up 3 bases and J gave up 8 bases; unmatched junction bases: 6. CDR3 loop: CASSLGLGQGTQYF. The CDR3 nucleotides read TGTGCCAGCAGCTTGGGCCTGGGACAGGGTACGCAGTATTTT.

This clonotype was seen at least ten times. The chain couples TRBV4-3 to TRBJ1-3; no firm D call. V was shortened by 3 bases and J by 5 bases, with 11 bases between the two germline ends. The V gene's germline CDR1 is LGHNA and CDR2 YSLEER. The CDR3 has 14 amino acids. CDR3 sequence reads: CASSHPPPRNTIYF. DNA of the CDR3: TGCGCCAGCAGCCACCCCCCGCCCCGAAACACCATATATTTT.